The following is a T cell receptor (beta chain) sequence with its context. Per the germline V gene, CDR1 is PRHDT and CDR2 is FYEKMQ (reference sequence). The CDR3 has 14 amino acids. V was shortened by 5 bases and J by 5 bases, with 12 bases between the two germline ends. The assay was immunoSEQ multiplex PCR, and TCRdb's table has in-frame clones only and misses some. The table lists 300,000 to 450,000 clones, 75% to 90% of them singletons. The sample comes from a study of blood T cell repertoires in COVID-19. In the study overall: There were acute and convalescent COVID-19 samples, and they came from the United States, Italy and Spain.

The sample taken for sequencing was peripheral blood. The receptor was derived from a woman between 18 and 30 years old with acute or convalescent COVID-19. This chain links TRBV13 with TRBJ1-4; maybe TRBD1 (5 bases). DNA of the CDR3: TGTGCCAGCAGCAAACCCGGGGGGAATGAAAAACTGTTTTTT. Encoded protein: CASSKPGGNEKLFF.